The 18 T cell receptor beta chains reported below all come from one sample, sequenced in a study of T-cell reconstitution after alpha-beta-depleted transplantation in children. Construction of the TCRbeta library involved unique molecular identifiers. Each CDR3 protein is one row after TCRdb ran MiXCR on the PCR reads. The sample lists about 580,000 distinct CDR3 sequences, 23% occurring once. The sequencing used PBMCs, mostly from graft donor cells, collected 360 days after TCRalphabeta/CD19-depleted stem cell transplant. The receptors were sampled from a boy under two years old who had a stem cell transplant for acute myeloid leukemia, so the T cells may come from the graft donor.

This rearrangement joins TRBV10-3 to TRBJ2-3; TRBD2 matches at 14 bases. This CDR3 region has 18 residues. Germline trimming cut 2 bases from V and 3 bases from J; bases unmatched to any gene: 7. The V gene's germline CDR1 is ENHRY and CDR2 SYGVKD. The CDR3 loop reads CAISEAQGLAGVTDTQYF. The CDR3 DNA reads as TGTGCCATCAGTGAGGCACAGGGACTAGCGGGGGTAACAGATACGCAGTATTTT.

The J gene is TRBJ1-2, the V gene TRBV20-1; 9 bases match TRBD1. The CDR3 length is 14 residues. From germline, CDR1 is DFQATT and CDR2 SNEGSKA (reference sequence). J was trimmed by 6 bases and V by 6 bases; bases with no gene match: 11. In DNA form, the CDR3 reads TGCAGTGCCCCGGGACAGGGAGGGACCGATGGCTACACCTTC. Translated, it gives CSAPGQGGTDGYTF.

V and J are TRBV6-1 and TRBJ1-3, with D tentatively TRBD1 (5 bases). Looked up from germline, CDR1 is MNHNS and CDR2 is SASEGT. The CDR3 has 15 amino acids. Between the trimmed V and J ends, which lost 5 bases and 0 bases, there was a span of 11 bases. In nucleotides, the CDR3 is TGTGCCAGCAGTCGGGACCGCGGCTCTGGAAACACCATATATTTT. Amino acids: CASSRDRGSGNTIYF.

The chain uses TRBV14 and TRBJ1-1, with D uncertain. This CDR3 contains 13 residues. CDR1 and CDR2 from the germline V gene are SGHDN and FVKESK. Trimming left V 2 bases short and J 3 bases short, with 7 bases between. The CDR3 here is CASSQQAHTEAFF. The CDR3 DNA sequence: TGTGCCAGCAGCCAACAGGCCCACACTGAAGCTTTCTTT.

This clonotype was seen repeatedly, ten times or more. The chain couples TRBV20-1 to TRBJ2-5; D could derive from TRBD1 or TRBD2 (5 bases each). This CDR3 is 20 amino acids long. Trimming removed 1 base at V and 5 bases at J, with 32 bases between. Germline V gene lookup returns CDR1 DFQATT and CDR2 SNEGSKA (reference sequence). CDR3 in amino acids: CSARGLGEGDPRLIWETQYF. The CDR3 DNA is TGCAGTGCTAGAGGTTTGGGGGAAGGGGATCCAAGGCTGATTTGGGAGACCCAGTACTTC.

This clonotype came up a few times. V is TRBV7-2 and J is TRBJ2-1; D may be TRBD1 or TRBD2 (6 bases each). Deletions cut 5 bases from V and 5 bases from J, with 22 bases between. Germline values: CDR1 SGHTA, CDR2 FQGNSA. The CDR3 has 17 residues. CDR3 sequence reads: CASSIGGGRPRNNEQFF. CDR3 sequence (DNA): TGTGCCAGCAGCATCGGAGGGGGGCGCCCCAGAAACAATGAGCAGTTCTTC.

This clonotype has just a few counts. This chain links TRBV20-1 with TRBJ1-5; no clear D gene. Trimming left V 1 base short and J 0 bases short, with 13 bases between. This CDR3 has 16 amino acids. Germline lookup yields CDR1 DFQATT and CDR2 SNEGSKA (reference sequence). CDR3 in DNA: TGCAGTGCTAGAGGGAGGGTACCCTATAGCAATCAGCCCCAGCATTTT. This codes for CSARGRVPYSNQPQHF.

V usage is TRBV4-3 and J usage is TRBJ2-2; 7 bases map to TRBD2. Germline CDR1 reads LGHNA; CDR2 reads YSLEER. CDR3 length equals 15 residues. After removal of 3 bases from V and 0 bases from J, the junction contained 1 base not matched to a gene. Here the CDR3 reads CASSQTSSNTGELFF. Written as DNA, the CDR3 is TGCGCCAGCAGCCAGACTAGCTCGAACACCGGGGAGCTGTTTTTT.

This rearrangement joins TRBV20-1 to TRBJ2-1; 12 nucleotides line up with TRBD2. Germline values: CDR1 DFQATT, CDR2 SNEGSKA (reference sequence). The CDR3 extends over 15 amino acids. The trim removed 7 bases at V and 8 bases at J, leaving 12 bases unmatched. This chain's CDR3 is CSVGALAGGGYEQFF. The CDR3 nucleotides read TGCAGTGTAGGGGCGCTAGCGGGGGGGGGATATGAGCAGTTCTTC.

The rearrangement uses TRBV20-1 and TRBJ2-5; 8 bases line up with TRBD2. There are 14 residues in the CDR3. The germline CDR1 and CDR2 sequences are DFQATT and SNEGSKA (reference sequence). V dropped 5 bases and J dropped 5; count of bases not matched to a gene: 10. The CDR3 here is CSAAFGGGRETQYF. CDR3 in DNA: TGCAGTGCTGCTTTTGGCGGGGGGCGGGAGACCCAGTACTTC.

This clonotype was recorded many times. V usage is TRBV9 and J usage is TRBJ2-5; the match to TRBD2 covers 9 bases. Germline assignment: CDR1 SGDLS and CDR2 YYNGEE. V shed 2 bases, J shed 2 bases, and the junction held 13 bases outside the gene matches. CDR3 length: 18 residues. The CDR3, as DNA: TGTGCCAGCAGCGTGGGGTTTGGTCTAGCGGGGCCACAAGAGACCCAGTACTTC. Translation: CASSVGFGLAGPQETQYF.

The rearrangement uses TRBV7-9 and TRBJ1-2, with 7 bases lining up with TRBD1. The CDR3 extends over 11 amino acids. Trimming cost V 8 bases and J 4 bases; bases outside gene matches: 1. Germline CDR1 SEHNR, CDR2 FQNEAQ (reference sequence). The CDR3 region has the DNA TGTGCCAGCGGGACAGTCTATGGCTACACCTTC. Encoded protein: CASGTVYGYTF.

The V and J genes are TRBV5-8 and TRBJ2-5; D is uncertain. V lost 4 bases and J lost 5, with 15 bases in between. CDR1 SGHTS and CDR2 YDEGEE come from the germline V gene. This CDR3 contains 14 residues. The CDR3 DNA follows: TGTGCCAGCAGCCTGGACGTAGGAGTGGAGACCCAGTACTTC. Its protein is CASSLDVGVETQYF.

This clonotype was seen a few times. The V and J genes are TRBV6-2 or TRBV6-3 and TRBJ1-5; 9 bases are shared with TRBD1. J was trimmed by 2 bases and V by 5 bases; bases with no gene match: 22. This CDR3 region has 21 residues. Per germline, CDR1 MNHEY and CDR2 SVGEGT. The CDR3 region is CASSRKRPDRGEVTGNQPQHF. For the CDR3, the DNA is TGTGCCAGCAGTCGGAAACGTCCGGACAGGGGAGAGGTTACGGGCAATCAGCCCCAGCATTTT.

The chain couples TRBV7-6 to TRBJ2-3; possibly TRBD1 for D (6 bases). Germline V gives CDR1 SGHVS, CDR2 FNYEAQ. The CDR3 length is 15 residues. V lost 8 bases, J lost 2 bases, and 17 bases lay in between. This CDR3 reads CASGSQGTSTDTQYF. CDR3 sequence (DNA): TGTGCCAGCGGCTCCCAAGGGACATCCACAGATACGCAGTATTTT. The whole variable domain, remainder taken from reference TRBV7-6 and TRBJ2-3, is GAGVSQSPRYKVTKRGQDVALRCDPISGHVSLYWYRQALGQGPEFLTYFNYEAQQDKSGLPNDRFSAERPEGSISTLTIQRTEQRDSAMYRCASGSQGTSTDTQYFGPGTRLTVL.

The chain carries TRBV5-4 and TRBJ1-1; D gene ambiguous. V was cut by 2 bases and J by 9 bases, with 17 bases left in between. The CDR3 is 14 residues long. CDR1 and CDR2 (germline): SGHNT, YYREEE (reference sequence). CDR3 region: CASSFGPLCVQAFF. CDR3 DNA sequence: TGTGCCAGCAGCTTCGGGCCCCTCTGCGTTCAAGCTTTCTTT. Full variable domain (missing parts from reference TRBV5-4 and TRBJ1-1): ETGVTQSPTHLIKTRGQQVTLRCSSQSGHNTVSWYQQALGQGPQFIFQYYREEENGRGNFPPRFSGLQFPNYSSELNVNALELDDSALYLCASSFGPLCVQAFFGQGTRLTVV.

CDR3 nucleotides: TGTGCCAGCAGTTTACGCGGGGCTCACACAGATACGCAGTATTTT. It specifies CASSLRGAHTDTQYF. This chain uses TRBV27 with TRBJ2-3; tentatively, D is TRBD2 (6 bases). Germline assignment: CDR1 MNHEY and CDR2 SMNVEV (reference sequence). V dropped 2 bases and J dropped 2 bases, with 11 bases sitting between them. CDR3 length equals 15 residues.

The table lists this clonotype with many counts. This rearrangement joins TRBV20-1 to TRBJ2-3, with unresolved D. The CDR3 totals 13 residues. Looked up from germline, CDR1 is DFQATT and CDR2 is SNEGSKA (reference sequence). Trimming pared 3 bases from V and 1 base from J, leaving 8 bases between. CDR3 in amino acids: CSARLAGTDTQYF. The CDR3 nucleotides are TGCAGTGCTAGGCTGGCGGGCACAGATACGCAGTATTTT.